The 29 T cell receptor beta chains given below trace back to one sample, sequenced in a study of graft-versus-host responses after intestinal transplantation. Sequencing used immunoSEQ multiplex PCR; TCRdb keeps in-frame clones, though not all of them. The data show about 98,000 clones, with roughly 83% seen just once and approximately 1.5% held by the top ten. Sequences were derived from PBMCs, sampled 255 days after intestinal transplant. Source of these receptors: a human patient who received an intestinal transplant, so some T cells may come from the graft donor.

The rearrangement uses TRBV28 and TRBJ2-1, with 10 bases identical to TRBD1. The V gene's germline CDR1 is MDHEN and CDR2 SYDVKM. This CDR3 has 16 amino acids. The junction had 11 bases not matched to a gene; V was cut back by 8 bases and J by 4 bases. The CDR3 spells CASPPRDRGRYNEQFF. DNA of the CDR3: TGTGCCAGCCCTCCCAGGGACAGGGGCCGTTACAATGAGCAGTTCTTC.

This sequence joins TRBV7-9 and TRBJ1-6, with 7 bases lining up with TRBD1. V lost 3 bases to trimming and J lost 8 bases; unmatched junction nucleotides: 7. The V gene's germline CDR1 is SEHNR and CDR2 FQNEAQ (reference sequence). CDR3 length equals 15 residues. The CDR3 DNA reads TGTGCCAGCAGCTTTTCCGGGACAGATCATTCACCCCTCCACTTT. Protein product: CASSFSGTDHSPLHF.

Regarding this clone: The junction does not match germline at one end; this may be a read error. Other DNA sequences from this sample encode an identical CDR3 as well. The CDR3 DNA sequence: TGCAGCGTGGAAGCTACGGGGGGCCGGGGTGGAGAGACCCAGTACTTC. This codes for CSVEATGGRGGETQYF. The genes are TRBV29-1 and TRBJ2-5; a possible D gene is TRBD2 (7 bases). Germline V lookup: CDR1 SQVTM, CDR2 ANQGSEA. CDR3 size: 16 residues.

The gene calls are TRBV5-1 and TRBJ2-3; TRBD2 is a possible D gene (6 bases). The CDR3 extends over 15 amino acids. Germline CDR1 and CDR2: SGHRS and YFSETQ. Deletions cut 5 bases from V and 1 base from J, with 14 bases between. CDR3 coding DNA: TGCGCCAGCAGGCTCGGGGCTAGCGGCACAGATACGCAGTATTTT. As protein: CASRLGASGTDTQYF.

This clone was found a few times. The gene calls are TRBV9 and TRBJ1-4; D might be TRBD1 (6 bases). The V and J ends lost 3 bases and 5 bases respectively, with 14 bases between them. The germline CDR1 and CDR2 sequences are SGDLS and YYNGEE. The length of the CDR3 is 15 residues. The CDR3 DNA reads as TGTGCCAGCAGCGCAGATGACAGGCCGAATGAAAAACTGTTTTTT. This codes for CASSADDRPNEKLFF.

The CDR3 reads CASSHPAGDYSNQPQHF. For the CDR3, the DNA is TGTGCCAGCAGCCACCCCGCAGGGGATTATAGCAATCAGCCCCAGCATTTT. The J gene is TRBJ1-5, the V gene TRBV28, with D possibly TRBD1 on 6 matching bases. V lost 6 bases and J 0 bases, leaving 18 bases between the germline ends. The CDR3 is 17 amino acids. Germline assignment: CDR1 MDHEN and CDR2 SYDVKM.

This chain's CDR3 is CSVEGGEVYGYTF. The CDR3 coding sequence is TGCAGCGTTGAAGGAGGGGAGGTCTATGGCTACACCTTC. This chain uses TRBV29-1 with TRBJ1-2; possible D gene TRBD1, 5 bases. V was trimmed by 1 base and J by 4 bases, leaving 10 bases between them. The CDR3 is 13 residues long. The germline V gene encodes CDR1 SQVTM and CDR2 ANQGSEA.

The chain recombines TRBV9 with TRBJ1-5; D ambiguous. Trimming left V 0 bases short and J 4 bases short, with 2 bases between. Germline lookup yields CDR1 SGDLS and CDR2 YYNGEE. This CDR3 has 12 amino acids. CDR3 coding DNA: TGTGCCAGCAGCGTAGGAAATCAGCCCCAGCATTTT. This sequence encodes CASSVGNQPQHF.

The chain employs TRBV6-5 and TRBJ2-7, with 7 bases fitting TRBD2. The germline V gene encodes CDR1 MNHEY and CDR2 SVGAGI. The CDR3 consists of 15 residues. V lost 6 bases to trimming and J lost 2 bases; unmatched junction nucleotides: 10. CDR3 sequence reads: CASRKNSGPTYEQYF. As DNA, the CDR3 is TGTGCCAGCAGAAAAAATAGCGGGCCCACCTACGAGCAGTACTTC.

The chain has TRBV9 and TRBJ1-1; D not resolved. The germline V gene has CDR1 SGDLS and CDR2 YYNGEE. Trimming shortened V by 0 bases and J by 0 bases, and 3 bases separated the two germline ends. The length of the CDR3 is 13 residues. CDR3 amino acids: CASSVVMNTEAFF. CDR3 nucleotides: TGTGCCAGCAGCGTAGTCATGAACACTGAAGCTTTCTTT. Variable domain in full (rest from reference TRBV9 and TRBJ1-1): DSGVTQTPKHLITATGQRVTLRCSPRSGDLSVYWYQQSLDQGLQFLIQYYNGEERAKGNILERFSAQQFPDLHSELNLSSLELGDSALYFCASSVVMNTEAFFGQGTRLTVV.

The chain links TRBV13 to TRBJ2-5, with 9 bases aligning to TRBD1. V lost 3 bases, J lost 1 base, and 9 bases stayed unmatched. CDR1 is PRHDT and CDR2 is FYEKMQ in the germline V gene (reference sequence). There are 17 residues in the CDR3. The CDR3 nucleotides are TGTGCCAGCAGCTTGAGACCCCCGGGACAGGGCCAAGAGACCCAGTACTTC. This codes for CASSLRPPGQGQETQYF.

The rearrangement joins TRBV5-4 to TRBJ1-1; D is unclear. Germline CDR1 SGHNT, CDR2 YYREEE (reference sequence). Trimming took off 2 bases at V and 1 base at J, with 12 bases between the two ends. The CDR3 is 15 residues long. This chain's CDR3 is CASSFGRWENTEAFF. The CDR3 DNA reads TGTGCCAGCAGCTTTGGGCGGTGGGAGAACACTGAAGCTTTCTTT.

The chain is built from TRBV9 and TRBJ2-3; 7 nucleotides match TRBD2. V lost 6 bases, J lost 0 bases, and 7 bases stayed unmatched. Germline CDR1 is SGDLS and CDR2 is YYNGEE. This CDR3 is built from 15 residues. CDR3: CASMSAGESTDTQYF. In DNA form, the CDR3 reads TGTGCCAGCATGAGTGCGGGGGAAAGCACAGATACGCAGTATTTT.

The chain links TRBV6-5 to TRBJ1-3; tentatively, D is TRBD1 (6 bases). V was trimmed by 9 bases and J by 0 bases, leaving 15 bases between them. CDR3 size: 15 residues. Per the germline V gene, CDR1 is MNHEY and CDR2 is SVGAGI. DNA of the CDR3: TGTGCCAGTCAACAGGGATCCCTCTCTGGAAACACCATATATTTT. Translating it yields CASQQGSLSGNTIYF.

The chain recombines TRBV28 with TRBJ1-5; TRBD1 might be the D (5 bases). CDR1 is MDHEN, CDR2 SYDVKM, per germline. Between the trimmed V and J ends, which lost 5 bases and 3 bases, there was a span of 14 bases. This CDR3 has 15 amino acids. The chain's CDR3 is CASSPPGALNQPQHF. The CDR3 DNA is TGTGCCAGCAGTCCCCCTGGGGCGCTCAATCAGCCCCAGCATTTT.

The chain couples TRBV11-2 to TRBJ2-5, with 8 bases matching TRBD1. Germline V gives CDR1 SGHAT, CDR2 FQNNGV. Trimming removed 5 bases from V and 5 bases from J; junction bases left unmatched: 7. This CDR3 has 14 residues. CDR3 DNA: TGTGCCAGCAGCCCCAGGGGGCGCAGGGAGACCCAGTACTTC. Encoded protein: CASSPRGRRETQYF.

This chain joins TRBV10-3 and TRBJ2-3; TRBD2 might be the D (7 bases). Germline CDR1 and CDR2: ENHRY and SYGVKD. The CDR3 runs 15 residues. V shed 7 bases and J shed 2 bases, with 16 bases lying between them. The CDR3 coding sequence is TGTGCCATCAAAACAGGGAGGGGGAACACAGATACGCAGTATTTT. Translation: CAIKTGRGNTDTQYF.

The J gene is TRBJ2-2, the V gene TRBV6-1; D ambiguous. The length of the CDR3 is 10 residues. CDR1 and CDR2 from the germline V gene are MNHNS and SASEGT. V was shortened by 7 bases and J by 7 bases, with 4 bases between the two germline ends. The CDR3 protein is CASKNGELFF. CDR3 DNA: TGTGCCAGCAAGAACGGGGAGCTGTTTTTT.

The chain employs TRBV7-6 and TRBJ1-4, with D uncertain. Germline CDR1 reads SGHVS; CDR2 reads FNYEAQ. V was pared by 2 bases and J by 7 bases, with 11 bases between. The CDR3 runs 14 residues. CDR3: CASSLLIGGEKLFF. The CDR3 DNA sequence: TGTGCCAGCAGCTTACTGATAGGCGGTGAAAAACTGTTTTTT.

The V and J genes are TRBV2 and TRBJ2-7; TRBD2 agrees at 9 bases. Germline CDR1 SNHLY, CDR2 FYNNEI. V trimming: 8 bases; J trimming: 6 bases; junction bases outside the gene matches: 11. The CDR3 runs 14 residues. CDR3 nucleotides: TGTGCCAGCCGGGCAGCGGGGGGTCTAAGCGAGCAGTACTTC. Protein sequence: CASRAAGGLSEQYF. The complete variable domain, with remaining parts taken from reference TRBV2 and TRBJ2-7, reads EPEVTQTPSHQVTQMGQEVILRCVPISNHLYFYWYRQILGQKVEFLVSFYNNEISEKSEIFDDQFSVERPDGSNFTLKIRSTKLEDSAMYFCASRAAGGLSEQYFGPGTRLTVT.

The chain uses TRBV5-1 and TRBJ1-1, with a weak D call TRBD1 (6 bases). Trimming removed 0 bases at V and 1 base at J, with 10 bases between. The CDR3 extends over 15 amino acids. The V gene's germline CDR1 is SGHRS and CDR2 YFSETQ. CDR3 region: CASSLDSGANTEAFF. The DNA for the CDR3 is TGCGCCAGCAGCTTGGATTCAGGGGCGAACACTGAAGCTTTCTTT.

This rearrangement joins TRBV28 to TRBJ1-1, with D possibly TRBD1 on 6 matching bases. The germline V gene has CDR1 MDHEN and CDR2 SYDVKM. V lost 2 bases, J lost 4 bases, and 14 bases lay in between. The CDR3 loop spans 15 amino acids. CDR3 nucleotides: TGTGCCAGCAGTTTAATGGAGACAGGCAGCACTGAAGCTTTCTTT. Amino acid sequence: CASSLMETGSTEAFF.

This chain links TRBV7-2 with TRBJ2-3, with D tentatively TRBD1 (6 bases). The CDR3 length is 14 residues. Looked up from germline, CDR1 is SGHTA and CDR2 is FQGNSA. Trimming removed 7 bases from V and 0 bases from J, with 11 bases in between. The CDR3 reads CASKDRPSTDTQYF. The CDR3 region has the DNA TGTGCCAGCAAAGACAGGCCCAGCACAGATACGCAGTATTTT.

The CDR3 loop is CASSLSWGRVDTGELFF. CDR3 sequence (DNA): TGTGCCAGCAGCCTCTCGTGGGGGCGCGTTGATACCGGGGAGCTGTTTTTT. The chain couples TRBV28 to TRBJ2-2; a possible D gene is TRBD1 (6 bases). The V gene lost 6 bases and the J gene lost 5 bases, with 22 bases spanning the gap. The CDR3 is 17 residues long. The V gene's germline CDR1 is MDHEN and CDR2 SYDVKM.

The rearrangement joins TRBV5-1 to TRBJ2-5; 7 bases map to TRBD2. CDR1 and CDR2 (germline): SGHRS, YFSETQ. J was trimmed by 1 base and V by 2 bases; bases with no gene match: 5. CDR3 length equals 15 residues. CDR3 residues: CASSFERGGQETQYF. As DNA, the CDR3 is TGCGCCAGCAGCTTCGAGCGGGGCGGCCAAGAGACCCAGTACTTC. Full variable domain (outside the CDR3, taken from reference TRBV5-1 and TRBJ2-5): KAGVTQTPRYLIKTRGQQVTLSCSPISGHRSVSWYQQTPGQGLQFLFEYFSETQRNKGNFPGRFSGRQFSNSRSEMNVSTLELGDSALYLCASSFERGGQETQYFGPGTRLLVL.

The chain carries TRBV12-2 and TRBJ2-3; TRBD1, as called in the table, went unchecked against the DNA. TRBV12-2 is given as a pseudogene. CDR3 length equals 14 residues. The CDR3 protein is CASRVGQDALTQYF. The CDR3 DNA is TGTGCAAGTCGCGTGGGACAGGACGCACTTACGCAGTATTTT.

The chain joins TRBV6-5 to TRBJ1-2; the D is unclear. The V end lost 0 bases, the J end lost 8 bases, and 7 bases lay between the germline ends. Germline V gives CDR1 MNHEY, CDR2 SVGAGI. This CDR3 has 12 residues. CDR3 sequence reads: CASSYSAEGYTF. CDR3 bases: TGTGCCAGCAGTTACTCGGCAGAGGGCTACACCTTC.

V is TRBV7-6 and J is TRBJ1-4; possible D gene TRBD1, 5 bases. The CDR3 length is 12 residues. Trimming cost V 1 base and J 13 bases, with 10 bases left between them. Germline loops: CDR1 SGHVS, CDR2 FNYEAQ. The CDR3 sequence is CASSLVGDRLFF. For the CDR3, the DNA is TGTGCCAGCAGCTTAGTGGGGGATAGACTGTTTTTT.

The gene calls are TRBV9 and TRBJ2-5, with 7 bases aligning to TRBD1. CDR3 length: 14 amino acids. Germline V CDR1 and CDR2: SGDLS, YYNGEE. The J segment lost 4 bases and the V segment lost 2 bases, leaving 5 bases of the junction unmatched. The CDR3 bases are TGTGCCAGCAGCGTTGGTCCAGGGGGAGAGACCCAGTACTTC. This codes for CASSVGPGGETQYF.